This T cell receptor (beta chain) was observed in a study of blood T cell repertoires in COVID-19. Study-wide background: Researchers got acute and convalescent COVID-19 samples from the United States, Italy and Spain.

Authors' data handling: Reference gene primer amplification in the assay estimated nucleated cell counts. Assay: immunoSEQ multiplex PCR; the TCRdb copy retains only in-frame clones and omits some. The DNA gave D and trimming, while V, J and clone size come from that table. The table lists about 500,000 clones, less than 90% of them singletons. Deletions cut 1 base from V and 4 bases from J, with 10 bases between. This CDR3 comprises 14 residues. CDR1 and CDR2 from the germline V gene are MNHNS and SASEGT. The TCR was taken from a woman aged 50 to 60 with COVID-19, enrolled during active disease. The chain employs TRBV6-1 and TRBJ1-1; D gene ambiguous. The sample consisted of peripheral blood. The CDR3 sequence: CASSEEPGSTEAFF. In nucleotides, the CDR3 is TGTGCCAGCAGTGAAGAACCGGGGAGCACTGAAGCTTTCTTT.